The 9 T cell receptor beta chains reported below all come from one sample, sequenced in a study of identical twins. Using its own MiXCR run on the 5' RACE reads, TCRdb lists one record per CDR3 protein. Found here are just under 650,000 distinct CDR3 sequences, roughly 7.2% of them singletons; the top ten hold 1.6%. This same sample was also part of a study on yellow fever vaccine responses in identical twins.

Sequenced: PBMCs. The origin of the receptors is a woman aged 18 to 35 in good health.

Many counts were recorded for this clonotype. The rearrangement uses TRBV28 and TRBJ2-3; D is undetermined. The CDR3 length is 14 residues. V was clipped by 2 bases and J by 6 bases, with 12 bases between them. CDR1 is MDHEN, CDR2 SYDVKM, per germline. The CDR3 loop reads CASSLSPGGDTQYF. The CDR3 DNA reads TGTGCCAGCAGTTTAAGTCCCGGTGGGGATACGCAGTATTTT.

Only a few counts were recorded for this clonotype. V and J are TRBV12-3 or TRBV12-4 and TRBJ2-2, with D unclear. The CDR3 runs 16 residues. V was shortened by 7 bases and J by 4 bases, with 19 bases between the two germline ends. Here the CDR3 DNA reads TGTGCCAGCACTATACCGGTCCCCAGGAGCACCGGGGAGCTGTTTTTT. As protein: CASTIPVPRSTGELFF.

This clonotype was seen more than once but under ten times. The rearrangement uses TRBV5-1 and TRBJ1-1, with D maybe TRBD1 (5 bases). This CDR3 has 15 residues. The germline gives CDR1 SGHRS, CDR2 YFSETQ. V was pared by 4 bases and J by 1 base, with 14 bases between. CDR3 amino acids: CASSAWGPENTEAFF. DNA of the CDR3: TGCGCCAGCAGCGCATGGGGACCGGAGAACACTGAAGCTTTCTTT.

The chain's CDR3 is CASRRPGQLRETQYF. The CDR3 nucleotides are TGTGCCAGCAGACGTCCGGGACAGTTGAGGGAGACCCAGTACTTC. This sequence joins TRBV11-2 and TRBJ2-5, with 7 bases fitting TRBD1. V lost 6 bases, J lost 5 bases, and 12 bases stayed unmatched. Looked up from germline, CDR1 is SGHAT and CDR2 is FQNNGV. The CDR3 is made up of 15 amino acids.

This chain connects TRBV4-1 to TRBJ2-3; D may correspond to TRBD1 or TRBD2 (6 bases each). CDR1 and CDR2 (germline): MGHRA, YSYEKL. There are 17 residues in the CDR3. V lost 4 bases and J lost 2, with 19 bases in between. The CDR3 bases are TGCGCCAGCAGCCGGTTGGGGGGCAGCGGACTCACAGATACGCAGTATTTT. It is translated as CASSRLGGSGLTDTQYF.

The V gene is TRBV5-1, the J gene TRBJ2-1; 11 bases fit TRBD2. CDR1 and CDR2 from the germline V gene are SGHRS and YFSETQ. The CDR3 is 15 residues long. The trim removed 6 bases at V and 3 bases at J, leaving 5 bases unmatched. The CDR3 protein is CASTALAGDYNEQFF. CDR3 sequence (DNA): TGCGCCAGCACCGCACTAGCGGGAGACTACAATGAGCAGTTCTTC.

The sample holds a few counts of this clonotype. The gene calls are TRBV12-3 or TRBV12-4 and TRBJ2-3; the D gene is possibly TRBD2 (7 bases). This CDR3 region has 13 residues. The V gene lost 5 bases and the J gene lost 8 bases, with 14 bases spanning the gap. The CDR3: CASSDTGRGTQYF. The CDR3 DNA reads TGTGCCAGCAGTGACACAGGGAGGGGTACGCAGTATTTT.

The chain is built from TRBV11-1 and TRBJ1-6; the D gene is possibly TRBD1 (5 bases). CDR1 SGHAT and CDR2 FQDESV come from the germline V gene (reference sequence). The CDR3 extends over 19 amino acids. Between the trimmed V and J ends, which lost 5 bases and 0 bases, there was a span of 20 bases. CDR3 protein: CASSKWGQGTSSYNSPLHF. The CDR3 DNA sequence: TGTGCCAGCAGCAAATGGGGTCAGGGAACTAGCTCCTATAATTCACCCCTCCACTTT.

In DNA form, the CDR3 reads TGTGCCAGCAGTTACCCCGGGACAGGGGCAGATACGCAGTATTTT. Translation: CASSYPGTGADTQYF. This chain uses TRBV28 with TRBJ2-3; 10 positions agree with TRBD1. Trimming cost V 4 bases and J 4 bases; bases outside gene matches: 5. Germline CDR1 reads MDHEN; CDR2 reads SYDVKM. The CDR3 has 15 amino acids. Looking up the rest from reference TRBV28 and TRBJ2-3 gives the full variable domain: DVKVTQSSRYLVKRTGEKVFLECVQDMDHENMFWYRQDPGLGLRLIYFSYDVKMKEKGDIPEGYSVSREKKERFSLILESASTNQTSMYLCASSYPGTGADTQYFGPGTRLTVL.